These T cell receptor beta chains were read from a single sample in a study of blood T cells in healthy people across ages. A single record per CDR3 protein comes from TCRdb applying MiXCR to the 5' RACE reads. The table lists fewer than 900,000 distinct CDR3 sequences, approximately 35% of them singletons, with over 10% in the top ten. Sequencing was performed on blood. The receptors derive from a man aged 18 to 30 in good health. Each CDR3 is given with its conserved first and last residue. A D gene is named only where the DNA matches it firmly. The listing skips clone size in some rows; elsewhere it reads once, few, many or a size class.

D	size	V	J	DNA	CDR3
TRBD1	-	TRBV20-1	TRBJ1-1	TGCAGTGCGACCGGGACAGTGGGGAACACTGAAGCTTTCTTT	CSATGTVGNTEAFF
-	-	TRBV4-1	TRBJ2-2	TGCGCCAGCAGCCAAGCCCCCGGGGCGAACACCGGGGAGCTGTTTTTT	CASSQAPGANTGELFF
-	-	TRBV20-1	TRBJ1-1	TGCAGTGCTAGAGTAGGGGGAGGAGAGACTGAAGCTTTCTTT	CSARVGGGETEAFF
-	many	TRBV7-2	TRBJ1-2	TGTGCCAGCAGCCCCCCGTACAGGGTCTATGGCTACACCTTC	CASSPPYRVYGYTF
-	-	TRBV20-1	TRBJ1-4	TGCAGTGCTAGAGATCGAGGGAGACAGCCTAATGAAAAACTGTTTTTT	CSARDRGRQPNEKLFF
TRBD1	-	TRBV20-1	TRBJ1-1	TGCAGTGCTAGAACGGGACAGGGGGCGAGTGAAGCTTTCTTT	CSARTGQGASEAFF
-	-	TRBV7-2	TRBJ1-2	TGTGCCAGCACCCTTACGTCCAGTAACTATGGCTACACCTTC	CASTLTSSNYGYTF
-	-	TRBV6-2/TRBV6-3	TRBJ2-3	TGTGCCAGCGCCTGGGCAGATACGCAGTATTTT	CASAWADTQYF
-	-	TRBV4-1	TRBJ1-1	TGCGCCAGCAGCCAAGGTTTCGGGGCGGCCCGTCAGGGGAATGTTAGTTGGACTGAAGCTTTCTTT	CASSQGFGAARQGNVSWTEAFF
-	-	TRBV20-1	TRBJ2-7	TGCAGTGCTGGGATCAGTAACAGGGTTCCCTACGAGCAGTACTTC	CSAGISNRVPYEQYF
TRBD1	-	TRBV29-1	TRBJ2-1	TGCAGCGTTGAAGATGCCGGGACAGGGCTGTTCTTC	CSVEDAGTGLFF
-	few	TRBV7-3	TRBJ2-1	TGTGCCAGCAGCTTAAAGGCCCCCACCCAGCTGCTGACCTCGCATGAGCAGTTCTTC	CASSLKAPTQLLTSHEQFF
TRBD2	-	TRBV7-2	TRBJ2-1	TGTGCCAGCAGCCCCCCCACTAGCGGATACAATGTGCAGTTCTTC	CASSPPTSGYNVQFF
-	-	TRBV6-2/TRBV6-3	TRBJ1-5	TGTGCCACCGAAGGTGGGACCTCCGGTCACCAGCCCCAGCATTTT	CATEGGTSGHQPQHF
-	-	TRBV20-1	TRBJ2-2	TGCAGTGCTAGAGCCTCACTAGGACCAGGCACCGGGGAGCTGTTTTTT	CSARASLGPGTGELFF
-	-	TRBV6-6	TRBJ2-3	TGTGCCAGCAGTTACCCCCGGGTAGCTGGAAGCACAGATACGCAGTATTTT	CASSYPRVAGSTDTQYF
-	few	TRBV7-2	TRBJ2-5	TGTGCCAGCAGCTTCCCGGGGCTCCAAGAGACCCAGTACTTC	CASSFPGLQETQYF
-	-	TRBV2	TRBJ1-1	TGTGCCAGCTTCCCGGTGGGTCGGGGAACTGAAGCTTTCTTT	CASFPVGRGTEAFF
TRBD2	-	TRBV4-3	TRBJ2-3	TGCGCCAGCAGCCAAGCTCCGGGACTACGAACAGATACGCAGTATTTT	CASSQAPGLRTDTQYF
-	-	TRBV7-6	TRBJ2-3	TGTGCCAGCAGCGAGGACAGCCCAGATACGCAGTATTTT	CASSEDSPDTQYF
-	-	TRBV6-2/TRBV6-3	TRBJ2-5	TGTGCCAGCAGTTACTCGGGCAGCTCGGAGAACCAGTACTTC	CASSYSGSSENQYF
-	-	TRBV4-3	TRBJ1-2	TGCGCCAGCAGCCAAGATGGCCGCGTCCATGGCTACACCTTC	CASSQDGRVHGYTF
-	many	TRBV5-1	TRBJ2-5	TGCGCCAGCGCGGCGGAAGAGACCCAGTACTTC	CASAAEETQYF
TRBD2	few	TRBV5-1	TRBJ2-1	TGCGCCAGCCTAATAGCGGGGGGACCTTTAAGCTCCTACAATGAGCAGTTCTTC	CASLIAGGPLSSYNEQFF
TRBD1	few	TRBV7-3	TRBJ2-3	TGTGCCAGCAGCCCCGGACAGGGGTTCGGCACAGATACGCAGTATTTT	CASSPGQGFGTDTQYF
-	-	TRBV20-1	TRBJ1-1	TGCAGTGCTAGACATGATCACCGGGCTATGAACACTGAAGCTTTCTTT	CSARHDHRAMNTEAFF
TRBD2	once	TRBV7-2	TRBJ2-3	TGTGCCAGCAGCTTTCAACAAGGGACTAGCGGCGCAGATACGCAGTATTTT	CASSFQQGTSGADTQYF
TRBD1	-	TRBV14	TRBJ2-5	TGTGCCAGCAGCCAACCGGGACAGGGCTTCCAAGAGACCCAGTACTTC	CASSQPGQGFQETQYF
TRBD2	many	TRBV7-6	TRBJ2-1	TGTGCCAGCAGCTTAGAGGCTAGCGGGGGAAATGAGCAGTTCTTC	CASSLEASGGNEQFF
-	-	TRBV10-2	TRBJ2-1	TGCGCCAGCAGTCCGCGAGGGCCGGTTGAGCAGTTCTTC	CASSPRGPVEQFF
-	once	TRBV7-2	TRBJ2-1	TGTGCCAGCAGCTTAGACTTTAAATCCTACAATGAGCAGTTCTTC	CASSLDFKSYNEQFF
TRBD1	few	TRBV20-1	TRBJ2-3	TGCAGTGCTAGAGGCTGGGACAGGGTACGAACGAGCACAGATACGCAGTATTTT	CSARGWDRVRTSTDTQYF
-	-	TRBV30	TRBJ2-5	TGTGCCTGGAGTATCGCCGGGGGAAGGCAAGAGACCCAGTACTTC	CAWSIAGGRQETQYF
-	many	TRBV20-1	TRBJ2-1	TGCAGTGCTAGAGGAGGTCTTAATGAGCAGTTCTTC	CSARGGLNEQFF
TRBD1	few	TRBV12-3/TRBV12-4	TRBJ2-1	TGTGCCAGCAGATACTCTCGGGACAGGAAAACCTACAATGAGCAGTTCTTC	CASRYSRDRKTYNEQFF
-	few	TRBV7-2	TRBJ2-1	TGTGCCAGCAGCTTAGATGGGAGTCCCTACAATGAGCAGTTCTTC	CASSLDGSPYNEQFF
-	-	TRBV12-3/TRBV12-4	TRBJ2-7	TGTGCCAGCAGTTTAAGGGGTAAAACCTACGAGCAGTACTTC	CASSLRGKTYEQYF
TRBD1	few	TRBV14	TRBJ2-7	TGTGCCAGCAGCCCGCGGACAGGGCTCAAGGTTATCTACGAGCAGTACTTC	CASSPRTGLKVIYEQYF